A single sample is the source of the 25 T cell receptor beta chains below, sequenced in a study of cytomegalovirus exposure and HLA in healthy donors. Using immunoSEQ multiplex PCR, the repertoire was profiled, and TCRdb retains in-frame clones only, with some absent. The sample includes fewer than 250,000 clones, roughly 85% of them seen just once. Material for sequencing was PBMCs. The receptor source for this set is a woman in her late teens or twenties in good health and CMV-seronegative.

The J gene is TRBJ2-7, the V gene TRBV6-5; 8 positions agree with TRBD1. The V and J ends lost 10 bases and 6 bases, in that order; junction bases with no gene match: 11. In germline, CDR1 is MNHEY, CDR2 SVGAGI. The CDR3 is made up of 13 amino acids. CDR3 bases: TGTGCCATCTCGGACAGGGTGGAGAGCGAGCAGTACTTC. Protein: CAISDRVESEQYF.

V gene TRBV5-1 combines with J gene TRBJ2-7, with a weak D call TRBD1 (5 bases). The V gene lost 1 base and the J gene lost 5 bases, with 7 bases spanning the gap. This CDR3 spans 12 amino acids. Germline CDR1 reads SGHRS; CDR2 reads YFSETQ. This CDR3 reads CASSLKGNEQYF. CDR3 nucleotide sequence: TGCGCCAGCAGCTTGAAGGGGAACGAGCAGTACTTC.

The gene calls are TRBV25-1 and TRBJ2-7; 7 bases match TRBD1. With V trimmed by 4 bases and J by 3 bases, 12 bases remained unmatched. The CDR3 sequence is 16 residues long. CDR1 and CDR2 from the germline V gene are MGHDK and SYGVNS. CDR3: CASSAEPGQRSYEQYF. In DNA, the CDR3 is TGTGCCAGCAGTGCTGAACCGGGACAGCGAAGCTACGAGCAGTACTTC.

The chain recombines TRBV6-1 with TRBJ1-4; tentatively, D is TRBD1 (5 bases). The V gene lost 6 bases and the J gene lost 7 bases, with 24 bases spanning the gap. This CDR3 is built from 17 residues. Germline lookup yields CDR1 MNHNS and CDR2 SASEGT. This CDR3 reads CASREPITGPEGEKLFF. DNA for the CDR3: TGTGCCAGCAGGGAACCCATCACGGGACCGGAGGGTGAAAAACTGTTTTTT.

CDR3 DNA: TGTGCCAGCAGTTCTGCAGGGGGCTTAGATGGCTACACCTTC. Translating gives CASSSAGGLDGYTF. The genes are TRBV27 and TRBJ1-2; 8 bases are shared with TRBD1. CDR3 length equals 14 residues. The V gene's germline CDR1 is MNHEY and CDR2 SMNVEV (reference sequence). Unmatched junction bases numbered 7, after V lost 4 bases and J lost 6 bases.

The genes are TRBV9 and TRBJ2-5; D is possibly TRBD1 or TRBD2 (5 bases each). Trimming shortened V by 4 bases and J by 1 base, and 11 bases separated the two germline ends. CDR1 SGDLS and CDR2 YYNGEE come from the germline V gene. This CDR3 spans 14 amino acids. The CDR3 spells CASSLGTVQETQYF. The DNA for the CDR3 is TGTGCCAGCAGCCTTGGGACGGTCCAAGAGACCCAGTACTTC.

The chain links TRBV27 to TRBJ2-5, with 8 bases fitting TRBD1. Looked up from germline, CDR1 is MNHEY and CDR2 is SMNVEV (reference sequence). V lost 5 bases to trimming and J lost 1 base; unmatched junction nucleotides: 12. The CDR3 is 17 residues long. CDR3 sequence: CASSKLLKTGVQETQYF. The CDR3 DNA is TGTGCCAGCAGTAAACTCTTAAAGACAGGGGTCCAAGAGACCCAGTACTTC.

The V and J genes are TRBV30 and TRBJ2-2; D possibly matches TRBD1 or TRBD2 (5 bases each). The CDR3 length is 18 residues. V was trimmed by 2 bases and J by 6 bases, leaving 25 bases between them. Germline V gene lookup returns CDR1 GTSNPN and CDR2 SVGIG (reference sequence). CDR3 DNA: TGTGCCTGGAGTCGCTCCTTAGGGGAATACCTGGGGGCCGGGGAGCTGTTTTTT. This codes for CAWSRSLGEYLGAGELFF.

This chain uses TRBV2 with TRBJ2-1; 9 bases match TRBD1. The V gene's germline CDR1 is SNHLY and CDR2 FYNNEI. This CDR3 has 13 residues. J gave up 7 bases and V 5 bases, and 3 bases lay outside the gene matches. The CDR3 region has the DNA TGTGCCAGCAGTTGGGACAGGGAGAATGAGCAGTTCTTC. It encodes CASSWDRENEQFF.

This clone was detected ten times or more. This chain joins TRBV30 and TRBJ1-1, with TRBD1 as a possible D gene (5 bases). Germline V gene sequence: CDR1 GTSNPN, CDR2 SVGIG (reference sequence). Trimming shortened V by 0 bases and J by 3 bases, and 14 bases separated the two germline ends. This CDR3 contains 15 residues. CDR3 nucleotide sequence: TGTGCCTGGAGTGTACGGGGTGGGGCCTACACTGAAGCTTTCTTT. Translation gives CAWSVRGGAYTEAFF.

In DNA form, the CDR3 reads TGTGCCTCAGCGAGGACCAACACCGGGGAGCTGTTTTTT. It is translated as CASARTNTGELFF. The genes are TRBV6-1 and TRBJ2-2; D unresolved. Deletions cut 11 bases from V and 2 bases from J, with 12 bases between. Germline V gene data show CDR1 as MNHNS and CDR2 as SASEGT. This CDR3 contains 13 residues.

The genes are TRBV19 and TRBJ1-2, with 8 bases lining up with TRBD1. The V gene's germline CDR1 is LNHDA and CDR2 SQIVND (reference sequence). This CDR3 comprises 15 residues. With 4 bases clipped from V and 5 bases from J, the junction kept 9 bases outside the gene matches. The CDR3, as DNA: TGTGCCAGTAGTACAGTTAAGGACAGGGCTTATGGCTACACCTTC. Protein: CASSTVKDRAYGYTF. The full variable domain, with the rest looked up from reference TRBV19 and TRBJ1-2, is DGGITQSPKYLFRKEGQNVTLSCEQNLNHDAMYWYRQDPGQGLRLIYYSQIVNDFQKGDIAEGYSVSREKKESFPLTVTSAQKNPTAFYLCASSTVKDRAYGYTFGSGTRLTVV.

The genes are TRBV9 and TRBJ2-5, with TRBD1 matching over 10 bases. The CDR3 contains 15 residues. V gave up 6 bases and J gave up 5 bases; unmatched junction bases: 10. Germline assignment: CDR1 SGDLS and CDR2 YYNGEE. In DNA, the CDR3 is TGTGCCAGCACCCCGGGACAGGGGTTTGAGGAGACCCAGTACTTC. Translated: CASTPGQGFEETQYF.

V is TRBV11-3 and J is TRBJ2-2, with 11 bases aligning to TRBD2. The CDR3 spans 17 residues. Unmatched junction bases numbered 8, after V lost 5 bases and J lost 3 bases. Germline V lookup: CDR1 SGHNT, CDR2 YENEEA. Here the CDR3 DNA reads TGTGCCAGCAGCGCCTTGACTAGCGGGGACCACACCGGGGAGCTGTTTTTT. It specifies CASSALTSGDHTGELFF.

The CDR3 sequence is CATSREDNYGYTF. CDR3 bases: TGTGCCACCAGCAGAGAGGACAACTATGGCTACACCTTC. J is TRBJ1-2 and V is TRBV15, with unresolved D. The CDR3 is made up of 13 amino acids. From germline, CDR1 is LNHNV and CDR2 YYDKDF (reference sequence). V was pared by 0 bases and J by 2 bases, with 4 bases between.

The chain couples TRBV15 to TRBJ1-1; maybe TRBD1 (6 bases). Trimming shortened V by 1 base and J by 3 bases, and 21 bases separated the two germline ends. Per the germline V gene, CDR1 is LNHNV and CDR2 is YYDKDF (reference sequence). The CDR3 spans 18 residues. Written as DNA, the CDR3 is TGTGCCACCAGCAGAGCCAAGGGGGGCAGGGAACGTCACACTGAAGCTTTCTTT. Translated, it gives CATSRAKGGRERHTEAFF. The full variable domain, rest sourced from reference TRBV15 and TRBJ1-1, is DAMVIQNPRYQVTQFGKPVTLSCSQTLNHNVMYWYQQKSSQAPKLLFHYYDKDFNNEADTPDNFQSRRPNTSFCFLDIRSPGLGDTAMYLCATSRAKGGRERHTEAFFGQGTRLTVV.

The V call is TRBV11-3, the J call TRBJ2-3; weak D call: TRBD2 (5 bases). Germline V gives CDR1 SGHNT, CDR2 YENEEA. The ends were cut back, 4 bases at V and 2 bases at J, with 16 bases in the middle. This CDR3 region has 16 residues. The CDR3 loop is CASSSPAAGYTDTQYF. The CDR3 coding sequence is TGTGCCAGCAGCTCCCCGGCGGCGGGTTACACAGATACGCAGTATTTT.

V gene TRBV5-1 combines with J gene TRBJ2-3; no reliable D call. Trimming pared 2 bases from V and 3 bases from J, leaving 13 bases between. This CDR3 comprises 15 residues. Germline V gene sequence: CDR1 SGHRS, CDR2 YFSETQ. The CDR3 sequence: CASSLSIPGTDTQYF. In DNA, the CDR3 is TGCGCCAGCAGCTTAAGCATACCCGGGACAGATACGCAGTATTTT.

The chain links TRBV30 to TRBJ1-3; no clear D. CDR1 is GTSNPN, CDR2 SVGIG, per germline (reference sequence). Between the trimmed V and J ends, which lost 4 bases and 0 bases, there was a span of 13 bases. The CDR3 is made up of 15 amino acids. This CDR3 reads CAWITRTFSGNTIYF. The CDR3 nucleotides are TGTGCCTGGATCACACGGACCTTCTCTGGAAACACCATATATTTT. The variable domain in full, with the rest retrieved from reference TRBV30 and TRBJ1-3, is SQTIHQWPATLVQPVGSPLSLECTVEGTSNPNLYWYRQAAGRGLQLLFYSVGIGQISSEVPQNLSASRPQDRQFILSSKKLLLSDSGFYLCAWITRTFSGNTIYFGEGSWLTVV.

J is TRBJ1-3 and V is TRBV5-1; D is unclear. The germline CDR1 and CDR2 sequences are SGHRS and YFSETQ. Trimming took 4 bases from V and 0 from J, leaving 11 bases between them. The CDR3 consists of 15 residues. The CDR3 coding sequence is TGCGCCAGCAGCCGCTCCCAGAGCTCTGGAAACACCATATATTTT. Its translation is CASSRSQSSGNTIYF. Based on the CDR3 plus reference TRBV5-1 and TRBJ1-3, the full variable domain is KAGVTQTPRYLIKTRGQQVTLSCSPISGHRSVSWYQQTPGQGLQFLFEYFSETQRNKGNFPGRFSGRQFSNSRSEMNVSTLELGDSALYLCASSRSQSSGNTIYFGEGSWLTVV.

The V call is TRBV5-1, the J call TRBJ2-3; D gene unclear. The CDR3 runs 14 residues. V dropped 5 bases and J dropped 4 bases, with 14 bases sitting between them. Per the germline V gene, CDR1 is SGHRS and CDR2 is YFSETQ. Here the CDR3 DNA reads TGCGCCAGCAGTCGGGCGACCAGATCAGATACGCAGTATTTT. It translates to CASSRATRSDTQYF.

Concerning this clone: One end of the junction varies from germline; a read error may be responsible. The chain links TRBV6-6 to TRBJ2-7; 9 bases agree with TRBD1. The CDR3 totals 14 residues. Germline-derived CDR1 and CDR2 are MNHNY and SVGAGI (reference sequence). CDR3 sequence reads: CASSSTRDREPGDF. CDR3 DNA sequence: TGTGCCAGCAGTTCGACCCGGGACAGGGAACCAGGGGACTTC.

The rearrangement links TRBV19 to TRBJ2-3; the match to TRBD2 covers 7 bases. Unmatched junction bases numbered 8, after V lost 5 bases and J lost 0 bases. The length of the CDR3 is 16 residues. CDR1 is LNHDA, CDR2 SQIVND, per germline (reference sequence). CDR3 in DNA: TGTGCCAGTAGTCTTACTAGCGCGCTCAGCACAGATACGCAGTATTTT. This sequence encodes CASSLTSALSTDTQYF.

The chain couples TRBV9 to TRBJ1-1; D uncertain. Germline V gene sequence: CDR1 SGDLS, CDR2 YYNGEE. Trimming took 4 bases from V and 1 from J, leaving 8 bases between them. This CDR3 contains 13 residues. CDR3 sequence reads: CASSSTSNTEAFF. The CDR3 DNA is TGTGCCAGCAGCTCCACCTCGAACACTGAAGCTTTCTTT.

The V and J genes are TRBV5-1 and TRBJ1-3, with D perhaps TRBD1 (5 bases). Trimming shortened V by 6 bases and J by 4 bases, and 11 bases separated the two germline ends. The germline V gene has CDR1 SGHRS and CDR2 YFSETQ. The CDR3 is 13 residues long. The CDR3 region is CASNLGTGNTIYF. CDR3 nucleotides: TGCGCCAGCAACCTGGGGACCGGAAACACCATATATTTT. Complete variable domain (other parts from reference TRBV5-1 and TRBJ1-3): KAGVTQTPRYLIKTRGQQVTLSCSPISGHRSVSWYQQTPGQGLQFLFEYFSETQRNKGNFPGRFSGRQFSNSRSEMNVSTLELGDSALYLCASNLGTGNTIYFGEGSWLTVV.